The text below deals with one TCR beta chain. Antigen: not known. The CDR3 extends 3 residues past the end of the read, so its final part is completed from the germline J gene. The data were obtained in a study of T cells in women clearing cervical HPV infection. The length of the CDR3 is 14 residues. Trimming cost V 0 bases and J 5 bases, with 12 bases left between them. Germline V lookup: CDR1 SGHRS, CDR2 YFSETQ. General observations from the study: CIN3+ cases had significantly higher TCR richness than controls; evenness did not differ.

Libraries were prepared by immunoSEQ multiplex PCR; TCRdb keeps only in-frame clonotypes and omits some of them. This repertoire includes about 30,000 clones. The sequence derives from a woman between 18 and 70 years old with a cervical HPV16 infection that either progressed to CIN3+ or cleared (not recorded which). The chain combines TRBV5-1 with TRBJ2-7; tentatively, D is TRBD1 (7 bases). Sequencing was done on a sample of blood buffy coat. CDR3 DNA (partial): TGCGCCAGCAGCTTGGTTCAGGGGGGAGACGAG. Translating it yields CASSLVQGGDE. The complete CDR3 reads CASSLVQGGDEQYF. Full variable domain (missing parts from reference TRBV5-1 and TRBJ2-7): KAGVTQTPRYLIKTRGQQVTLSCSPISGHRSVSWYQQTPGQGLQFLFEYFSETQRNKGNFPGRFSGRQFSNSRSEMNVSTLELGDSALYLCASSLVQGGDEQYFGPGTRLTVT.